The clone carrying this T cell receptor (beta chain) was seen ten or more times. The antigen is unknown. Trimming removed 5 bases from V and 3 bases from J; junction bases left unmatched: 3. The CDR3 has 13 amino acids. The data belong to a study of T cells after yellow fever vaccination. Study-level findings and limits: Reappearance after the booster was seen for most primary-vaccination clones, at 95% to 96% CD4 and 88% CD8.

TCRdb reprocessed the 5' RACE reads via MiXCR and lists one record per CDR3 protein. The profile covers approximately 300,000 distinct CDR3 sequences, with 10% to 15% appearing a single time and around 0.49% taken by the ten largest. This sample comprised CD4+ T cells sorted from PBMCs, obtained 45 days after the yellow fever booster vaccination. The V and J genes are TRBV12-3 or TRBV12-4 and TRBJ1-2; 7 bases match TRBD1. This clonotype was sampled from a young man who received the YFV17D yellow fever vaccine. CDR3 coding DNA: TGTGCCAGCAGTCACGGGACAGACTATGGCTACACCTTC. Residues: CASSHGTDYGYTF.